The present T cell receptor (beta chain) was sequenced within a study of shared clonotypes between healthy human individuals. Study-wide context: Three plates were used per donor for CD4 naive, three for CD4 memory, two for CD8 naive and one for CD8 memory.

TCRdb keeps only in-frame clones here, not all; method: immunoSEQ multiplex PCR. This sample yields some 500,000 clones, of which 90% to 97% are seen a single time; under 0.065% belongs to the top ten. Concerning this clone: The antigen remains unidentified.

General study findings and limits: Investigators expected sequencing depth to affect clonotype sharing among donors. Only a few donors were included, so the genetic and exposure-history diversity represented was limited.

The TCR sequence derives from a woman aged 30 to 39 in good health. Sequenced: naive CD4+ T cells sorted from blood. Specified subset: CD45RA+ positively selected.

CDR3 residues: CASSERRVNRGTQNYEQYF. CDR3 in DNA: TGTGCCAGCAGTGAGAGACGAGTAAACAGGGGAACGCAGAACTACGAGCAGTACTTC. The chain employs TRBV6-1 and TRBJ2-7; 7 bases match TRBD1. CDR1 and CDR2 from the germline V gene are MNHNS and SASEGT. The CDR3 consists of 19 residues. J was trimmed by 3 bases and V by 3 bases; bases with no gene match: 20.